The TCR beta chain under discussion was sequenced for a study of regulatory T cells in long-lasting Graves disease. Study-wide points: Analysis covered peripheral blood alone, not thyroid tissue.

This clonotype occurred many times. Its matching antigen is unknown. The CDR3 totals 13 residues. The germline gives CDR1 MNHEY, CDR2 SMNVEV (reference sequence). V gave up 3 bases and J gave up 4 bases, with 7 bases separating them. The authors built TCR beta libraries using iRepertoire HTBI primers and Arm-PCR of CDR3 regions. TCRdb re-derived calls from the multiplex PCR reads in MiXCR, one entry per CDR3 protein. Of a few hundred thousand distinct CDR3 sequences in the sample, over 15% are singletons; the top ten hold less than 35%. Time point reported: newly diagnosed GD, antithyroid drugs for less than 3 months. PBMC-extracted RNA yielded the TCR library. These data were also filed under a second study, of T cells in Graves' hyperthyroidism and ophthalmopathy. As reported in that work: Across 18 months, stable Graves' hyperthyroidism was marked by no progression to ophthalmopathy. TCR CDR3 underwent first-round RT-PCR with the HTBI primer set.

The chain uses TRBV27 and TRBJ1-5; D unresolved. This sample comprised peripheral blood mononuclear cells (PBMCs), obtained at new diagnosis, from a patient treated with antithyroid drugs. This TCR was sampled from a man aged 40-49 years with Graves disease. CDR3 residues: CASSLMRNQPQHF. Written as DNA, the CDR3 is TGTGCCAGCAGTTTGATGAGAAATCAGCCCCAGCATTTT.